Reported below is one TCR beta chain. CDR3 size: 14 residues. Germline CDR1 is MNHEY and CDR2 is SVGAGI. With V trimmed by 6 bases and J by 9 bases, 10 bases remained unmatched. Assay: immunoSEQ multiplex PCR; the TCRdb copy retains only in-frame clones and omits some. The table includes about 190,000 clones, about 89% detected once. This sample is drawn from a study of control samples from healthy donors and cancer patients. The rearrangement joins TRBV6-5 to TRBJ2-4; TRBD1 matches 8 bases. The receptor was isolated from a young man in good health. What was sequenced was blood. This CDR3 reads CASRGVRGLGIQYF. The CDR3, as DNA: TGTGCCAGCAGGGGGGTCAGGGGGCTCGGCATTCAGTACTTC.